A selection of T cell receptor beta chains follows, all from one sample in a study of T cells in localized non-small cell lung cancer. Measured with immunoSEQ multiplex PCR; TCRdb has only the in-frame clones, and not every one. This table holds under 40,000 clones, approximately 84% found once. This material consisted of peripheral blood, taken before any cancer treatment. These receptors originate from a male donor at least 60 years old with stage III lung adenocarcinoma. CDR3s include the opening cysteine and the closing phenylalanine or tryptophan. The D gene is left open where the match is weak. Size values are once, few and many counts, or a class for expanded clones, and some rows have none.

D gene | clone size | J gene | V gene | CDR3 protein | CDR3 DNA
TRBD1 | . | TRBJ1-1 | TRBV9 | CASSVRPTGANTEAFF | TGTGCCAGCAGCGTCAGGCCGACAGGGGCCAACACTGAAGCTTTCTTT
. | . | TRBJ2-7 | TRBV6-6 | CASMEGPPSYEQYF | TGTGCCAGCATGGAGGGGCCCCCCTCCTACGAGCAGTACTTC
. | few | TRBJ2-1 | TRBV11-3 | CASSLMGNEQFF | TGTGCCAGCAGCTTAATGGGTAATGAGCAGTTCTTC
. | . | TRBJ2-3 | TRBV30 | CAWSVGQNTDTQYF | TGTGCCTGGAGTGTAGGACAAAACACAGATACGCAGTATTTT
TRBD1 | . | TRBJ2-7 | TRBV5-1 | CASSFGGQASNEQYF | TGCGCCAGCAGCTTTGGAGGACAGGCATCGAACGAGCAGTACTTC
TRBD1 | few | TRBJ1-1 | TRBV11-3 | CASSLQGATEAFF | TGTGCCAGCAGCCTACAGGGGGCTACTGAAGCTTTCTTT
TRBD1 | . | TRBJ1-6 | TRBV11-3 | CASSSAGGNSPLHF | TGTGCCAGCAGCTCGGCAGGGGGGAATTCACCCCTCCACTTT
TRBD1 | . | TRBJ1-1 | TRBV18 | CASSLRTGPRGTEAFF | TGTGCCAGCTCACTCCGGACAGGCCCGAGGGGCACTGAAGCTTTCTTT
TRBD2 | . | TRBJ2-3 | TRBV25-1 | CASSEYAASGADTQYF | TGTGCCAGCAGTGAATATGCGGCTAGCGGAGCCGATACGCAGTATTTT
. | . | TRBJ1-5 | TRBV18 | CASSPPGQGNQPQHF | TGTGCCAGCTCACCACCGGGGCAGGGCAATCAGCCCCAGCATTTT
. | . | TRBJ1-5 | TRBV5-3 | CARSAELGPGIQSNQPQHF | TGTGCCAGAAGCGCAGAACTAGGGCCAGGGATTCAGAGCAATCAGCCCCAGCATTTT
TRBD1 | . | TRBJ1-3 | TRBV5-6 | CASRGTGGSGNTIYF | TGTGCCAGCAGAGGGACAGGGGGCTCTGGAAACACCATATATTTT
. | once | TRBJ2-7 | TRBV28 | CAILTRRGNEQYF | TGTGCCATTTTGACCCGGAGGGGCAACGAGCAGTACTTC
. | . | TRBJ1-1 | TRBV5-1 | CASSIRGTEAFF | TGCGCCAGCAGTATAAGGGGGACTGAAGCTTTCTTT
. | . | TRBJ2-2 | TRBV14 | CASRTGNTGELFF | TGTGCCAGCAGGACAGGGAACACCGGGGAGCTGTTTTTT
. | . | TRBJ1-6 | TRBV2 | CASSEEDVQRSPLHF | TGTGCCAGCAGTGAAGAGGACGTGCAAAGGTCACCCCTCCACTTT
TRBD1 | . | TRBJ1-1 | TRBV7-9 | CASSRGQGIRLDTEAFF | TGTGCCAGCAGCAGAGGACAGGGGATAAGGTTGGACACTGAAGCTTTCTTT
. | . | TRBJ2-7 | TRBV7-9 | CASSHTPAGAYEQYF | TGTGCCAGCAGCCACACTCCGGCAGGAGCCTACGAGCAGTACTTC
. | . | TRBJ2-6 | TRBV5-8 | CASSTGRNSGANVLTF | TGTGCCAGCAGTACGGGACGGAACTCTGGGGCCAACGTCCTGACTTTC
. | . | TRBJ1-1 | TRBV18 | CASSVEQIPNTEAFF | TGTGCCAGCTCCGTAGAACAAATCCCTAACACTGAAGCTTTCTTT
TRBD2 | . | TRBJ2-1 | TRBV29-1 | CSVDGAGDEQFF | TGCAGCGTTGACGGGGCGGGAGATGAGCAGTTCTTC
. | . | TRBJ1-3 | TRBV5-6 | CASSSTGASGNTIYF | TGTGCCAGCAGCTCGACGGGGGCCTCTGGAAACACCATATATTTT
. | once | TRBJ2-7 | TRBV7-9 | CASSLNNYEQYF | TGTGCCAGCAGCCTAAACAACTACGAGCAGTACTTC
. | few | TRBJ1-3 | TRBV10-3 | CAGGNSGNTIYF | TGTGCCGGGGGGAACTCTGGAAACACCATATATTTT
. | . | TRBJ2-2 | TRBV18 | CASSPSKMNTGELFF | TGTGCCAGCTCACCTTCAAAAATGAACACCGGGGAGCTGTTTTTT
TRBD1 | . | TRBJ2-6 | TRBV5-1 | CASSGTDRVSSGANVLTF | TGCGCCAGCAGCGGAACGGACAGGGTGAGCTCTGGGGCCAACGTCCTGACTTTC